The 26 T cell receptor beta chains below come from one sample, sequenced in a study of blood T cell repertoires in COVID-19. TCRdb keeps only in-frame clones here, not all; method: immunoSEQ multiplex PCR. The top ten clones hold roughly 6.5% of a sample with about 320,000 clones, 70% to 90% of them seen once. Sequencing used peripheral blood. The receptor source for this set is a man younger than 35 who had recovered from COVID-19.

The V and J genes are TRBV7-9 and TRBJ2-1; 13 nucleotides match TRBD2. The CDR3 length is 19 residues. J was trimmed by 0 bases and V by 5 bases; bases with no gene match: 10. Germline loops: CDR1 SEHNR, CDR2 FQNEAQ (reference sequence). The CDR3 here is CASSPRTSGGLSSYNEQFF. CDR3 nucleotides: TGTGCCAGCAGCCCGCGGACTAGCGGGGGACTTAGCTCCTACAATGAGCAGTTCTTC. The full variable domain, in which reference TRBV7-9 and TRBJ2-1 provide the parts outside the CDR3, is DTGVSQNPRHKITKRGQNVTFRCDPISEHNRLYWYRQTLGQGPEFLTYFQNEAQLEKSRLLSDRFSAERPKGSFSTLEIQRTEQGDSAMYLCASSPRTSGGLSSYNEQFFGPGTRLTVL.

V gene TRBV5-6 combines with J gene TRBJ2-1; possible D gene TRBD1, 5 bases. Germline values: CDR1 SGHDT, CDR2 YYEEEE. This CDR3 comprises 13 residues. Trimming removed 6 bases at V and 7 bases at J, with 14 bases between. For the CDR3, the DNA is TGTGCCAGCACCAGGGAACCGCCTAATGAGCAGTTCTTC. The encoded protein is CASTREPPNEQFF.

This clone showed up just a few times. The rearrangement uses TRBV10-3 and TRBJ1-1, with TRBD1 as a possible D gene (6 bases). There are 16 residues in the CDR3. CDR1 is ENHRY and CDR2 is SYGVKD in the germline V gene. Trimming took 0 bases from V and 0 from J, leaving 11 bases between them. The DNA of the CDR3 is TGTGCCATCAGTGAGTCAATAGGGGGACTGAACACTGAAGCTTTCTTT. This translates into CAISESIGGLNTEAFF.

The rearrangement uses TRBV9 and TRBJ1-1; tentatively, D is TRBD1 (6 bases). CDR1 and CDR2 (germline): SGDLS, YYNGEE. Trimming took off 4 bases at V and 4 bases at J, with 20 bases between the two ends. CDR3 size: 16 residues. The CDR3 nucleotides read TGTGCCAGCAGCCCGAAGGGGGTAAGAGGGGGCACTGAAGCTTTCTTT. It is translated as CASSPKGVRGGTEAFF.

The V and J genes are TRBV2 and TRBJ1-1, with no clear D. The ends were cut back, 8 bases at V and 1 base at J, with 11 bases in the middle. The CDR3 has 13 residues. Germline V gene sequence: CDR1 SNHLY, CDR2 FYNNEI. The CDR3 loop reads CASVRESNTEAFF. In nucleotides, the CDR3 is TGTGCCAGCGTAAGAGAATCGAACACTGAAGCTTTCTTT.

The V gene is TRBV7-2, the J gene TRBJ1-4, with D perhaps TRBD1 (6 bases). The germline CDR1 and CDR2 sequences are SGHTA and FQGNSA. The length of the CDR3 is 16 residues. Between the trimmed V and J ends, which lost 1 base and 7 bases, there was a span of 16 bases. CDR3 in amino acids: CASSLVGGAGGEKLFF. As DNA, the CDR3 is TGTGCCAGCAGCTTAGTTGGGGGCGCGGGGGGTGAAAAACTGTTTTTT.

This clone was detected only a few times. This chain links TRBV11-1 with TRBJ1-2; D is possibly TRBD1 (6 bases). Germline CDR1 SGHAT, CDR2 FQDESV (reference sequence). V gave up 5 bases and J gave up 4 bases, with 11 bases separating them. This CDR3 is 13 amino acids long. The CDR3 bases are TGTGCCAGCAGCCTGGGACATGGCTATGGCTACACCTTC. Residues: CASSLGHGYGYTF.

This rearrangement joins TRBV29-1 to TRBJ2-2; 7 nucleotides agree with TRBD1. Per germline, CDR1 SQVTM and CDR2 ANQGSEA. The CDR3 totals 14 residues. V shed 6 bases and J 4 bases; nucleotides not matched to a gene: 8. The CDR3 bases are TGCAGCGTAGGACCTACAGGGGTCACCGGGGAGCTGTTTTTT. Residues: CSVGPTGVTGELFF.

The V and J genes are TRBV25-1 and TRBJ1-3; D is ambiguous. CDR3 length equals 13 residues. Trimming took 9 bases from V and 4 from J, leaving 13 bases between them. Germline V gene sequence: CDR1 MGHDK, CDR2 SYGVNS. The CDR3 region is CASLERGGNTIYF. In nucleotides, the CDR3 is TGTGCCAGTCTTGAACGCGGGGGAAACACCATATATTTT.

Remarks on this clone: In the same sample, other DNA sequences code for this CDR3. The CDR3 DNA sequence: TGTGCCAGCAGTTACGGGGGAGGTACTGAAGCTTTCTTT. This encodes CASSYGGGTEAFF. V is TRBV6-5 and J is TRBJ1-1; a possible D gene is TRBD1 (5 bases). The CDR3 totals 13 residues. The V and J ends lost 2 bases and 5 bases respectively, with 9 bases between them. Germline V gene sequence: CDR1 MNHEY, CDR2 SVGAGI.

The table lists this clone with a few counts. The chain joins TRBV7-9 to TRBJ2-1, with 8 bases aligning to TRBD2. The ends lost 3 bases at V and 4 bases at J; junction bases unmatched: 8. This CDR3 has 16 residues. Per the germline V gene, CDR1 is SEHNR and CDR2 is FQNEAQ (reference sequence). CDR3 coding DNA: TGTGCCAGCAGCTTGCAAGGCGGGGGGATATACAATGAGCAGTTCTTC. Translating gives CASSLQGGGIYNEQFF.

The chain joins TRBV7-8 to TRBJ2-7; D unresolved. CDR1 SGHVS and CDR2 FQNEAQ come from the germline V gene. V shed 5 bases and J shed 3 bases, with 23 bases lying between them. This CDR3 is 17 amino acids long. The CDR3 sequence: CASSREETRHGHYEQYF. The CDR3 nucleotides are TGTGCCAGCAGCCGAGAAGAGACCAGACACGGCCACTACGAGCAGTACTTC.

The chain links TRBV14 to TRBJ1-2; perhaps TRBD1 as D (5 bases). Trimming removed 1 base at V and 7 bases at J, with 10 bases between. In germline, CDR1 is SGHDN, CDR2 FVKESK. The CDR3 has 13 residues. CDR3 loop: CASSQAGKGGYTF. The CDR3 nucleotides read TGTGCCAGCAGCCAAGCAGGGAAGGGTGGCTACACCTTC.

Here the CDR3 DNA reads TGTGCCAGCAGCCTCCAGGATTATGGCTACACCTTC. Translated: CASSLQDYGYTF. J is TRBJ1-2 and V is TRBV12-3 or TRBV12-4; D unresolved. The CDR3 is 12 residues long. V shed 6 bases and J shed 5 bases, with 10 bases lying between them.

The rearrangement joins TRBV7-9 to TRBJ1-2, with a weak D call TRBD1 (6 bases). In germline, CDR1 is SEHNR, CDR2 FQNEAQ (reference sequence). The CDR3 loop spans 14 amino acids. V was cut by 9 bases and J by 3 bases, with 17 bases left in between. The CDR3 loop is CASFPGAEDYGYTF. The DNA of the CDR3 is TGTGCCAGTTTCCCAGGGGCTGAGGACTATGGCTACACCTTC.

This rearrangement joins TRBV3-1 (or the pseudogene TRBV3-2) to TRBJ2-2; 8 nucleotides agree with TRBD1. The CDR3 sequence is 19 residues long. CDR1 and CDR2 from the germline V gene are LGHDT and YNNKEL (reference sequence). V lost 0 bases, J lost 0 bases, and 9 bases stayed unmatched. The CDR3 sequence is CASSQDNDRGQPNTGELFF. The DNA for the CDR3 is TGTGCCAGCAGCCAAGACAATGACAGGGGACAACCGAACACCGGGGAGCTGTTTTTT.

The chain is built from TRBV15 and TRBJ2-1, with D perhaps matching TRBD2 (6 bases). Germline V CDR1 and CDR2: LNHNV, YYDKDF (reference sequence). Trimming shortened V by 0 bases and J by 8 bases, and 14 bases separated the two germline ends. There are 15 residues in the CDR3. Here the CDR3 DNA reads TGTGCCACCAGCAGAGATCTGGGGGGAGGCGATGAGCAGTTCTTC. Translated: CATSRDLGGGDEQFF. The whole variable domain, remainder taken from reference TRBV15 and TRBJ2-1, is DAMVIQNPRYQVTQFGKPVTLSCSQTLNHNVMYWYQQKSSQAPKLLFHYYDKDFNNEADTPDNFQSRRPNTSFCFLDIRSPGLGDTAMYLCATSRDLGGGDEQFFGPGTRLTVL.

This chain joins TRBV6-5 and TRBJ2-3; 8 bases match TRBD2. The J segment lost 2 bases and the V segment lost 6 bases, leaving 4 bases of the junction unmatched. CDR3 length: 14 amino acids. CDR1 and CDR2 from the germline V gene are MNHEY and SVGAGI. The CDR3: CASSRGGTTDTQYF. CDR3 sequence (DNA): TGTGCCAGCAGCCGCGGGGGGACCACAGATACGCAGTATTTT.

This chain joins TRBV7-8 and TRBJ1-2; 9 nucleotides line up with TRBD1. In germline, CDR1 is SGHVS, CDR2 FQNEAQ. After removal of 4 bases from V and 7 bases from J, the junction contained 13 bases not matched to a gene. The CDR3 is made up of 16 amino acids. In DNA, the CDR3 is TGTGCCAGCAGCTCCCCCAGTCGGGACAGGGCTTTTGGCTACACCTTC. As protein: CASSSPSRDRAFGYTF.

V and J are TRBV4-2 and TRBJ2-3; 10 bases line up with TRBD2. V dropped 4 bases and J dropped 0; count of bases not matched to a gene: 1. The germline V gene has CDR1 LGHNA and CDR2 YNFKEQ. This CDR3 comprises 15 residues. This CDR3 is CASSRGLASTDTQYF. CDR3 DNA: TGTGCCAGCAGCCGGGGACTAGCGAGCACAGATACGCAGTATTTT.

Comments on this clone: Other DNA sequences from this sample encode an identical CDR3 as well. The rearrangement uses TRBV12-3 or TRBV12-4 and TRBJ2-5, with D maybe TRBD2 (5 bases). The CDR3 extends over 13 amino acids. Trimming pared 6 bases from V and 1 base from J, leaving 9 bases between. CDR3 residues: CASRPGVQETQYF. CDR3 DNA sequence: TGTGCCAGCAGGCCCGGGGTCCAAGAGACCCAGTACTTC.

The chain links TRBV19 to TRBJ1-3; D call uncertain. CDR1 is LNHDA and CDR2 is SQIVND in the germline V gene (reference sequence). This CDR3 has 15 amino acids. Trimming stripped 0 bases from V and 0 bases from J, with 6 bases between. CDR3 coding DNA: TGTGCCAGTAGTATAGAGACAACCTCTGGAAACACCATATATTTT. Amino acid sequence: CASSIETTSGNTIYF. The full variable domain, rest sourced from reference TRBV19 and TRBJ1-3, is DGGITQSPKYLFRKEGQNVTLSCEQNLNHDAMYWYRQDPGQGLRLIYYSQIVNDFQKGDIAEGYSVSREKKESFPLTVTSAQKNPTAFYLCASSIETTSGNTIYFGEGSWLTVV.

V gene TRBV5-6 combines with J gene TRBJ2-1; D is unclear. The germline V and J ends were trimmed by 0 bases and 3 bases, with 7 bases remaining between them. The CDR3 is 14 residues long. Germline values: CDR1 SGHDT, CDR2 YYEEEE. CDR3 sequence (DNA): TGTGCCAGCAGCTTGGACTCGTACTACAATGAGCAGTTCTTC. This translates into CASSLDSYYNEQFF.

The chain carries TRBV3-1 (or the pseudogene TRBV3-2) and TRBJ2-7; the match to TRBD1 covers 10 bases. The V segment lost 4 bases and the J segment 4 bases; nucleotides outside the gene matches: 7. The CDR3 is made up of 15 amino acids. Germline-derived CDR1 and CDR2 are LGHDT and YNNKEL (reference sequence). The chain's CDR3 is CASSPGTGERYEQYF. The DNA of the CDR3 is TGTGCCAGCAGCCCGGGGACAGGGGAGCGGTACGAGCAGTACTTC.

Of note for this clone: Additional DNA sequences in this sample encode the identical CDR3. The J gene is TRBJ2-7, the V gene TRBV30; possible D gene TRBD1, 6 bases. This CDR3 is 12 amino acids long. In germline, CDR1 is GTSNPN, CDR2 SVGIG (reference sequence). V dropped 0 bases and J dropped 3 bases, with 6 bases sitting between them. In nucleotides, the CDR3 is TGTGCCTGGAGTGTACAGGGCTACGAGCAGTACTTC. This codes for CAWSVQGYEQYF.

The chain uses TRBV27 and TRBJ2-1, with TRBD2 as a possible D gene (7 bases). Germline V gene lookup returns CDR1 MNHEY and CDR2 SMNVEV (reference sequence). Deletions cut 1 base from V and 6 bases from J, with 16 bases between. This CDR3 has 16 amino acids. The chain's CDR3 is CASSLFRGAPGNEQFF. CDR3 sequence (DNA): TGTGCCAGCAGTTTATTTCGGGGGGCGCCGGGCAATGAGCAGTTCTTC.